This TCR beta chain was identified during a study of cytomegalovirus exposure and HLA in healthy donors. General study points: Versus the approximately 700-donor mean, an Asian-associated ancestry cluster reportedly showed fewer N-insertions in a later analysis. Immune exposure information comprised only CMV serostatus.

PCR was performed using 60 Vbeta and 13 Jbeta primers. Some clones are missing from TCRdb's copy, which holds only in-frame ones; the method was immunoSEQ multiplex PCR. The sample consists of fewer than 250,000 clones, approximately 79% of them appearing once. Remarks on this clone: Its antigen is not identified.

Germline assignment: CDR1 MNHEY and CDR2 SMNVEV (reference sequence). V was trimmed by 7 bases and J by 2 bases, leaving 14 bases between them. The CDR3 consists of 15 residues. The gene calls are TRBV27 and TRBJ2-2; tentative D call: TRBD2 (5 bases). Material: PBMCs. This clonotype originated in a woman aged 18-29 years in good health and CMV-seronegative. As DNA, the CDR3 is TGTGCCAGCAATAATGTAGCGAGTAACACCGGGGAGCTGTTTTTT. This sequence encodes CASNNVASNTGELFF.